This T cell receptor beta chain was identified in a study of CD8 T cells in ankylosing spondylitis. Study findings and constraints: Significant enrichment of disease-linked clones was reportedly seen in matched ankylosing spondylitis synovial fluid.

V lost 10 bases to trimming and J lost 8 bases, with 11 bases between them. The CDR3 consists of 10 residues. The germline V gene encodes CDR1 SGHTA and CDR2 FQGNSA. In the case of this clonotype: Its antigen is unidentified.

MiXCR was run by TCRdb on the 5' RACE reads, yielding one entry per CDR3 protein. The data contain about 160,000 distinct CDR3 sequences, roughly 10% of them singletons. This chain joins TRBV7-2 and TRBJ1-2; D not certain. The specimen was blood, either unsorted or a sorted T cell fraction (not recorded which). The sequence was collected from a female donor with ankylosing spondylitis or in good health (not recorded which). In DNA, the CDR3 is TGTGCCACCGAAGAGCAGGGCTACACCTTC. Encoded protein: CATEEQGYTF. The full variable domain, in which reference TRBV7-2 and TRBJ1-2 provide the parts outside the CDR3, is GAGVSQSPSNKVTEKGKDVELRCDPISGHTALYWYRQSLGQGLEFLIYFQGNSAPDKSGLPSDRFSAERTGGSVSTLTIQRTQQEDSAVYLCATEEQGYTFGSGTRLTVV.